This T cell receptor (beta chain) was found in a study of CD8+ T cells in alopecia areata. Collected material from alopecia areata patients comprised lesional scalp punch biopsies and peripheral blood. The germline gives CDR1 SGHVS, CDR2 FQNEAQ. V lost 5 bases and J lost 0, with 14 bases in between. This CDR3 region has 15 residues. It was cDNA, reverse transcribed from extracted RNA, that served as the sequencing template. Data came from immunoSEQ multiplex PCR; TCRdb stores just in-frame clones and leaves some out. The data contain about 150,000 clones, 40% to 50% of them seen just once; the ten biggest clones take up roughly 6.8%. This clone was counted a few times.

This receptor was identified in a human donor with alopecia areata. Sequences were obtained from CD4+ T cells sorted from blood. The rearrangement uses TRBV7-8 and TRBJ2-7; D gene unclear. Here the CDR3 DNA reads TGTGCCAGCAGCCCCCTAAGGCTAGACTCCTACGAGCAGTACTTC. Translated: CASSPLRLDSYEQYF.